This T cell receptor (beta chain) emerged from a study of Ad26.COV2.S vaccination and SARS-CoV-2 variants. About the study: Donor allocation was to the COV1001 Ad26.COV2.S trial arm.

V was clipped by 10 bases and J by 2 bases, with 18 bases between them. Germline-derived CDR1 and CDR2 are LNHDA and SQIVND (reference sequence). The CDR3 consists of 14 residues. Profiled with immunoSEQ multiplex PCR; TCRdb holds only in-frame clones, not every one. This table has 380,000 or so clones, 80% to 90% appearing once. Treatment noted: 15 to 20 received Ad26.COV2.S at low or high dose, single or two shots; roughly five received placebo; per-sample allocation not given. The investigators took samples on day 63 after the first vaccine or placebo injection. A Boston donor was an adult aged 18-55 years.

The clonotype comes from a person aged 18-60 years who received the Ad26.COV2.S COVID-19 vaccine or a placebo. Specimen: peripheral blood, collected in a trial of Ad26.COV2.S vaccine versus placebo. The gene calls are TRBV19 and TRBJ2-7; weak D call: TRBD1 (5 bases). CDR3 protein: CATQAQGSAYEQYF. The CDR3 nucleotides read TGTGCCACCCAAGCGCAGGGTTCTGCCTACGAGCAGTACTTC.